This TCR beta chain was found in a study of T cell repertoires in cytomegalovirus infection. The CDR3 spans 15 residues. Germline V lookup: CDR1 LGHDT, CDR2 YNNKEL (reference sequence). V lost 5 bases and J 3 bases, leaving 13 bases between the germline ends. With respect to this clonotype: Its specificity is unknown.

One entry per CDR3 protein, called by TCRdb with MiXCR from the reads. The sample includes under 800,000 distinct CDR3 sequences, about 24% of them seen just once. Study outcomes and limitations: Cumulative public TCR beta family frequency identified CMV carriers with the relevant HLA. CMV-specific TCR beta clonotypes restricted by HLA-C dominated the ex vivo response.

This chain uses TRBV3-1 with TRBJ2-2; D perhaps matches TRBD2 (6 bases). This clonotype was obtained from a human donor in good health (CMV status not recorded). Some clones in this sample may be carry-over from other donors' samples. Input material: CD8+ T cells from PBMCs. CDR3 in amino acids: CASSLREDYTGELFF. Here the CDR3 DNA reads TGTGCCAGCAGCTTAAGGGAGGATTACACCGGGGAGCTGTTTTTT.